These 23 T cell receptor beta chains originate from one sample sequenced in a study of shared clonotypes between healthy human individuals. TCRdb's copy holds only in-frame clones and misses some; the assay was immunoSEQ multiplex PCR. This sample has a few million clones, with 93% found just once. The sequenced sample consisted of naive CD4+ T cells from PBMCs. Regarding subset: CD45RA+ positively selected. The receptors stem from a man aged 18 to 29 in good health. Some clones in this sample may be carry-over from other donors' samples.

The chain employs TRBV28 and TRBJ2-1; 7 nucleotides line up with TRBD1. The CDR3 totals 19 residues. Per the germline V gene, CDR1 is MDHEN and CDR2 is SYDVKM. J was trimmed by 0 bases and V by 6 bases; bases with no gene match: 17. In DNA, the CDR3 is TGTGCCAGCAGGGACCGGGACAGTCTGTTAAGGGGCTCCTACAATGAGCAGTTCTTC. Translating it yields CASRDRDSLLRGSYNEQFF.

V usage is TRBV6-6 and J usage is TRBJ1-5; 9 bases align to TRBD1. The CDR3 length is 16 residues. Germline CDR1 and CDR2: MNHNY and SVGAGI (reference sequence). V lost 5 bases, J lost 4 bases, and 9 bases stayed unmatched. The CDR3 sequence is CASSAARDRENQPQHF. Here the CDR3 DNA reads TGTGCCAGCAGTGCCGCCCGGGACAGGGAGAATCAGCCCCAGCATTTT.

This clone was counted once. The J gene is TRBJ1-3, the V gene TRBV9; TRBD1 might be the D (6 bases). This CDR3 is built from 17 residues. Trimming removed 0 bases at V and 0 bases at J, with 13 bases between. Germline V gene data show CDR1 as SGDLS and CDR2 as YYNGEE. CDR3 loop: CASSVDPGADSGNTIYF. The CDR3 bases are TGTGCCAGCAGCGTAGACCCGGGGGCGGACTCTGGAAACACCATATATTTT.

The CDR3 DNA sequence: TGTGCCAGCAGCCAAGGGACTATTTACAATGAGCAGTTCTTC. Protein: CASSQGTIYNEQFF. The chain couples TRBV7-3 to TRBJ2-1; 7 bases agree with TRBD2. The CDR3 extends over 14 amino acids. The V segment lost 5 bases and the J segment 4 bases; nucleotides outside the gene matches: 5. CDR1 and CDR2 (germline): SGHTA, FQGTGA.

In its sample, this clone was seen a few times. This rearrangement joins TRBV6-5 to TRBJ1-1; D unresolved. Germline V lookup: CDR1 MNHEY, CDR2 SVGAGI. V lost 0 bases and J lost 5, with 13 bases in between. This CDR3 has 15 amino acids. CDR3 DNA: TGTGCCAGCAGTTACTCGATGACCCAGCGTACTGAAGCTTTCTTT. Protein: CASSYSMTQRTEAFF.

J is TRBJ1-3 and V is TRBV28; D perhaps matches TRBD1 (5 bases). Per germline, CDR1 MDHEN and CDR2 SYDVKM. V was clipped by 6 bases and J by 2 bases, with 14 bases between them. This CDR3 spans 15 amino acids. The CDR3 is CASRPPGRAGNTIYF. In DNA form, the CDR3 reads TGTGCCAGCAGACCCCCAGGCAGGGCTGGAAACACCATATATTTT. The variable domain in full, completed from reference TRBV28 and TRBJ1-3, reads DVKVTQSSRYLVKRTGEKVFLECVQDMDHENMFWYRQDPGLGLRLIYFSYDVKMKEKGDIPEGYSVSREKKERFSLILESASTNQTSMYLCASRPPGRAGNTIYFGEGSWLTVV.

This chain connects TRBV4-1 to TRBJ2-3, with 7 positions matching TRBD1. Germline V gives CDR1 MGHRA, CDR2 YSYEKL. The CDR3 has 14 residues. The J segment lost 4 bases and the V segment lost 3 bases, leaving 4 bases of the junction unmatched. The chain's CDR3 is CASSQSTGADTQYF. The CDR3 bases are TGCGCCAGCAGCCAGTCCACAGGGGCAGATACGCAGTATTTT.

The rearrangement uses TRBV7-9 and TRBJ2-4; the match to TRBD2 covers 7 bases. The CDR3 totals 14 residues. Unmatched junction bases numbered 3, after V lost 2 bases and J lost 5 bases. Per germline, CDR1 SEHNR and CDR2 FQNEAQ (reference sequence). CDR3 sequence reads: CASSLSAGENIQYF. CDR3 in DNA: TGTGCCAGCAGCTTATCCGCGGGGGAAAACATTCAGTACTTC.

CDR3 sequence (DNA): TGTGCCAGCAGCCCGGGACCGGACTACGAGCAGTACTTC. Its protein is CASSPGPDYEQYF. J is TRBJ2-7 and V is TRBV7-3; possibly TRBD1 or TRBD2 for D (5 bases each). CDR3 length: 13 amino acids. V lost 5 bases and J 3 bases, leaving 11 bases between the germline ends. CDR1 is SGHTA, CDR2 FQGTGA, per germline. Variable domain in full (rest from reference TRBV7-3 and TRBJ2-7): GAGVSQTPSNKVTEKGKYVELRCDPISGHTALYWYRQSLGQGPEFLIYFQGTGAADDSGLPNDRFFAVRPEGSVSTLKIQRTERGDSAVYLCASSPGPDYEQYFGPGTRLTVT.

V is TRBV28 and J is TRBJ1-1, with 7 bases fitting TRBD1. The V segment lost 7 bases and the J segment 1 base; nucleotides outside the gene matches: 6. The CDR3 runs to 14 residues. Germline lookup yields CDR1 MDHEN and CDR2 SYDVKM. CDR3 sequence reads: CASKPGQQNTEAFF. CDR3 DNA sequence: TGTGCCAGCAAGCCGGGACAGCAGAACACTGAAGCTTTCTTT.

The chain is built from TRBV18 and TRBJ1-5; D gene uncertain. Trimming took off 6 bases at V and 1 base at J, with 13 bases between the two ends. CDR1 and CDR2 from the germline V gene are KGHSH and LQKENI. This CDR3 has 15 amino acids. In DNA, the CDR3 is TGTGCCAGCTCTAAGGACGGTCCGAGCAATCAGCCCCAGCATTTT. It translates to CASSKDGPSNQPQHF.

About this clone itself: Other DNA sequences of this sample code for an identical CDR3. This chain connects TRBV5-1 to TRBJ2-5; weak D call: TRBD2 (6 bases). The CDR3 is made up of 13 amino acids. Germline lookup yields CDR1 SGHRS and CDR2 YFSETQ. V lost 5 bases, J lost 3 bases, and 11 bases lay in between. CDR3 coding DNA: TGCGCCAGCAGTCTGGCTAGCGAAGAGACCCAGTACTTC. Residues: CASSLASEETQYF.

This clone showed up just once. Other DNA sequences in the same sample also yield this CDR3. The rearrangement links TRBV5-1 to TRBJ2-3; D gene uncertain. V lost 2 bases and J 2 bases, leaving 9 bases between the germline ends. CDR3 size: 14 residues. Germline V gives CDR1 SGHRS, CDR2 YFSETQ. CDR3: CASSFGGSTDTQYF. For the CDR3, the DNA is TGCGCCAGCAGCTTCGGCGGATCCACAGATACGCAGTATTTT.

The V and J genes are TRBV10-3 and TRBJ1-4; tentative D call: TRBD1 (5 bases). This CDR3 has 15 amino acids. With 0 bases removed from V and 7 bases from J, the gap between germline ends came to 12 bases. Germline values: CDR1 ENHRY, CDR2 SYGVKD. CDR3 nucleotide sequence: TGTGCCATCAGTGAGTCCGCAGGGTATATTGAAAAACTGTTTTTT. Amino acid sequence: CAISESAGYIEKLFF.

The gene calls are TRBV7-2 and TRBJ2-7; D could derive from TRBD1 or TRBD2 (5 bases each). The CDR3 has 15 amino acids. CDR1 is SGHTA, CDR2 FQGNSA, per germline. Trimming left V 5 bases short and J 7 bases short, with 21 bases between. This CDR3 is CASSLGGTQVGEQYF. The DNA for the CDR3 is TGTGCCAGCAGCCTGGGTGGGACCCAGGTAGGGGAGCAGTACTTC.

This clone has a single count. The chain couples TRBV5-1 to TRBJ2-3, with no clear D. The germline V gene encodes CDR1 SGHRS and CDR2 YFSETQ. V was shortened by 7 bases and J by 0 bases, with 9 bases between the two germline ends. This CDR3 is built from 13 residues. DNA for the CDR3: TGCGCCAGCGCGGTCCAGAGCACAGATACGCAGTATTTT. Amino acids: CASAVQSTDTQYF.

The genes are TRBV29-1 and TRBJ2-5; the D call may be TRBD1 or TRBD2 (5 bases each). V dropped 8 bases and J dropped 0 bases, with 10 bases sitting between them. The CDR3 totals 12 residues. From germline, CDR1 is SQVTM and CDR2 ANQGSEA. In nucleotides, the CDR3 is TGCAGCATAGGGACCTACCAAGAGACCCAGTACTTC. It specifies CSIGTYQETQYF.

The chain recombines TRBV5-6 with TRBJ1-4; unclear D gene. V dropped 0 bases and J dropped 2 bases, with 5 bases sitting between them. Germline-derived CDR1 and CDR2 are SGHDT and YYEEEE. The CDR3 spans 14 residues. In DNA form, the CDR3 reads TGTGCCAGCAGCTTGGTGGGGACTAATGAAAAACTGTTTTTT. This gives the protein CASSLVGTNEKLFF.

The genes are TRBV27 and TRBJ1-1, with 11 bases that match TRBD1. The CDR3 is made up of 19 amino acids. V shed 1 base and J 4 bases; nucleotides not matched to a gene: 14. The germline gives CDR1 MNHEY, CDR2 SMNVEV (reference sequence). The CDR3 reads CASSLYSRSGGTGGTEAFF. The CDR3 DNA follows: TGTGCCAGCAGTTTATATTCGAGGTCAGGTGGGACAGGGGGCACTGAAGCTTTCTTT.

The genes are TRBV28 and TRBJ1-4; 7 bases fit TRBD1. This CDR3 is built from 15 residues. After removal of 5 bases from V and 16 bases from J, the junction contained 19 bases not matched to a gene. CDR1 and CDR2 (germline): MDHEN, SYDVKM. The CDR3 DNA follows: TGTGCCAGCAGTAGTTCTGGTAAACAGGGCCCAGGGGGGTTTTTT. As protein: CASSSSGKQGPGGFF.

This clone was seen just once. The chain combines TRBV7-2 with TRBJ1-2; D is unresolved. Trimming cost V 5 bases and J 9 bases, with 16 bases left between them. The CDR3 sequence is 13 residues long. CDR1 SGHTA and CDR2 FQGNSA come from the germline V gene. The CDR3 loop is CASSPGPLRSYTF. The CDR3 region has the DNA TGTGCCAGCAGCCCAGGCCCCCTCAGGAGCTACACCTTC.

The chain has TRBV28 and TRBJ2-3; 8 bases match TRBD1. CDR3 length equals 14 residues. Looked up from germline, CDR1 is MDHEN and CDR2 is SYDVKM. Trimming cost V 6 bases and J 2 bases; bases outside gene matches: 4. The CDR3 loop reads CASSRGQVTDTQYF. CDR3 nucleotides: TGTGCCAGCAGCCGGGGACAGGTCACAGATACGCAGTATTTT.

J is TRBJ2-5 and V is TRBV18; 7 positions agree with TRBD1. Unmatched junction bases numbered 5, after V lost 2 bases and J lost 2 bases. The CDR3 has 15 amino acids. CDR1 is KGHSH and CDR2 is LQKENI in the germline V gene. CDR3 protein: CASSPFGTAQETQYF. For the CDR3, the DNA is TGTGCCAGCTCACCATTCGGGACAGCGCAAGAGACCCAGTACTTC.